What follows are 25 T cell receptor beta chains derived from one specimen sequenced in a study of cytomegalovirus exposure and HLA in healthy donors. The PCR made use of 60 Vbeta and 13 Jbeta primers. Produced via immunoSEQ multiplex PCR; TCRdb's table is partial and in-frame only. Seen here are approximately 140,000 clones, 77% observed once, and the top ten hold 0.94%. The specimen sequenced was PBMCs. The receptors originated from a woman in her sixties or seventies in good health and CMV-seronegative.

This clone has a handful of counts. The chain links TRBV6-1 to TRBJ1-1; D gene ambiguous. From germline, CDR1 is MNHNS and CDR2 SASEGT. V lost 8 bases and J 6 bases, leaving 19 bases between the germline ends. There are 14 residues in the CDR3. The CDR3 DNA reads as TGTGCCAGCGGTCCACAGTTATCAGGCGCTGAAGCTTTCTTT. It encodes CASGPQLSGAEAFF.

CDR3 region: CASGRGGSGNTIYF. The CDR3, as DNA: TGTGCCAGCGGGAGGGGAGGCTCTGGAAACACCATATATTTT. The V and J genes are TRBV6-5 and TRBJ1-3; weak D call: TRBD1 (5 bases). Deletions cut 8 bases from V and 0 bases from J, with 11 bases between. Germline CDR1 MNHEY, CDR2 SVGAGI. CDR3 length: 14 amino acids.

This chain links TRBV5-1 with TRBJ2-2; the match to TRBD1 covers 9 bases. V was clipped by 3 bases and J by 4 bases; unmatched bases: 4. The CDR3 contains 15 residues. Germline V gene lookup returns CDR1 SGHRS and CDR2 YFSETQ. The CDR3: CASSWDRVGTGELFF. DNA for the CDR3: TGCGCCAGCAGCTGGGACAGGGTCGGCACCGGGGAGCTGTTTTTT.

The chain joins TRBV27 to TRBJ2-7; 10 nucleotides match TRBD1. Germline V gives CDR1 MNHEY, CDR2 SMNVEV (reference sequence). This CDR3 has 14 amino acids. The V segment lost 3 bases and the J segment 5 bases; nucleotides outside the gene matches: 4. CDR3 sequence (DNA): TGTGCCAGCAGTTTGAAGGGACAGGGGCACGAGCAGTACTTC. Its protein is CASSLKGQGHEQYF.

The gene calls are TRBV28 and TRBJ2-2; the D gene is possibly TRBD2 (6 bases). The germline CDR1 and CDR2 sequences are MDHEN and SYDVKM. The CDR3 runs 11 residues. The germline V and J ends were trimmed by 7 bases and 7 bases, with 7 bases remaining between them. CDR3 sequence reads: CASKTSGELFF. CDR3 DNA: TGTGCCAGCAAGACTAGCGGGGAGCTGTTTTTT.

The chain carries TRBV6-5 and TRBJ1-1; 10 bases fit TRBD1. The V and J ends lost 4 bases and 1 base, in that order; junction bases with no gene match: 3. The CDR3 totals 15 residues. Germline V gene data show CDR1 as MNHEY and CDR2 as SVGAGI. CDR3 coding DNA: TGTGCCAGCAGTTTCGACAGGGGGCCGAACACTGAAGCTTTCTTT. This sequence encodes CASSFDRGPNTEAFF.

V gene TRBV28 combines with J gene TRBJ2-5; D may be TRBD1 (6 bases). The CDR3 consists of 13 residues. Trimming shortened V by 1 base and J by 4 bases, and 7 bases separated the two germline ends. The germline V gene encodes CDR1 MDHEN and CDR2 SYDVKM. The CDR3 reads CASSLYRVETQYF. CDR3 nucleotide sequence: TGTGCCAGCAGTTTATACAGGGTAGAGACCCAGTACTTC.

V usage is TRBV5-8 and J usage is TRBJ1-2; 7 nucleotides agree with TRBD1. The CDR3 is 13 amino acids. The V segment lost 3 bases and the J segment 5 bases; nucleotides outside the gene matches: 4. CDR1 is SGHTS and CDR2 is YDEGEE in the germline V gene. The CDR3 DNA follows: TGTGCCAGCAGCTCGGAGACAGGGTATGGCTACACCTTC. Its translation is CASSSETGYGYTF.

The chain is built from TRBV5-4 and TRBJ2-1; possibly TRBD1 for D (6 bases). This CDR3 comprises 15 residues. With 3 bases removed from V and 1 base from J, the gap between germline ends came to 11 bases. CDR1 and CDR2 (germline): SGHNT, YYREEE (reference sequence). CDR3 nucleotide sequence: TGTGCCAGCAGCTCGGACAGTCAGTCCTACAATGAGCAGTTCTTC. This gives the protein CASSSDSQSYNEQFF. The entire variable domain, with the rest obtained from reference TRBV5-4 and TRBJ2-1, is as follows: ETGVTQSPTHLIKTRGQQVTLRCSSQSGHNTVSWYQQALGQGPQFIFQYYREEENGRGNFPPRFSGLQFPNYSSELNVNALELDDSALYLCASSSDSQSYNEQFFGPGTRLTVL.

The chain couples TRBV7-2 to TRBJ1-2; no clear D. The CDR3 runs 11 residues. Per the germline V gene, CDR1 is SGHTA and CDR2 is FQGNSA. V lost 10 bases, J lost 4 bases, and 10 bases lay in between. This CDR3 reads CAKVGLYGYTF. The CDR3 nucleotides read TGTGCCAAAGTGGGCCTCTATGGCTACACCTTC.

The rearrangement links TRBV7-3 to TRBJ2-2; D is undetermined. Per germline, CDR1 SGHTA and CDR2 FQGTGA. The V end lost 2 bases, the J end lost 4 bases, and 5 bases lay between the germline ends. This CDR3 region has 13 residues. The CDR3 nucleotides are TGTGCCAGCAGCTTATCTCGCACCGGGGAGCTGTTTTTT. It encodes CASSLSRTGELFF.

This chain joins TRBV11-2 and TRBJ2-5; TRBD2 matches at 8 bases. CDR3 size: 16 residues. Unmatched junction bases numbered 11, after V lost 5 bases and J lost 3 bases. In germline, CDR1 is SGHAT, CDR2 FQNNGV. Here the CDR3 reads CASSRMASGGEETQYF. CDR3 in DNA: TGTGCCAGCAGCCGCATGGCAAGCGGGGGTGAAGAGACCCAGTACTTC.

J is TRBJ1-6 and V is TRBV2, with no clear D. The CDR3 contains 17 residues. The germline V and J ends were trimmed by 3 bases and 7 bases, with 19 bases remaining between them. Per the germline V gene, CDR1 is SNHLY and CDR2 is FYNNEI. The CDR3 loop reads CASSDKSLLPYNSPLHF. CDR3 coding DNA: TGTGCCAGCAGTGATAAATCCCTACTTCCATACAATTCACCCCTCCACTTT.

V is TRBV4-1 and J is TRBJ1-5; 12 bases fit TRBD1. This CDR3 has 21 residues. Germline CDR1 is MGHRA and CDR2 is YSYEKL. Losses at the gene ends were 4 bases for V and 0 bases for J; bases not matched to a gene: 16. The CDR3 loop is CASSPLFSRDRGLDSNQPQHF. The DNA for the CDR3 is TGCGCCAGCAGCCCTCTATTCTCCCGGGACAGGGGGCTCGATAGCAATCAGCCCCAGCATTTT.

The chain uses TRBV5-1 and TRBJ2-5, with 9 bases lining up with TRBD1. Germline loops: CDR1 SGHRS, CDR2 YFSETQ. This CDR3 contains 15 residues. The ends lost 0 bases at V and 5 bases at J; junction bases unmatched: 5. CDR3 sequence reads: CASSLGQGGTETQYF. CDR3 bases: TGCGCCAGCAGCTTGGGACAGGGGGGAACGGAGACCCAGTACTTC. The complete variable domain, with remaining parts taken from reference TRBV5-1 and TRBJ2-5, reads KAGVTQTPRYLIKTRGQQVTLSCSPISGHRSVSWYQQTPGQGLQFLFEYFSETQRNKGNFPGRFSGRQFSNSRSEMNVSTLELGDSALYLCASSLGQGGTETQYFGPGTRLLVL.

This clone was detected once. The chain joins TRBV5-1 to TRBJ2-5, with TRBD1 identical over 7 bases. CDR1 SGHRS and CDR2 YFSETQ come from the germline V gene. J was trimmed by 2 bases and V by 6 bases; bases with no gene match: 10. The CDR3 length is 15 residues. This CDR3 is CASTATGAWQETQYF. In nucleotides, the CDR3 is TGCGCCAGCACCGCTACAGGGGCCTGGCAAGAGACCCAGTACTTC.

There are a few counts of this clone. The rearrangement links TRBV18 to TRBJ2-7, with D tentatively TRBD1 (6 bases). Trimming took 2 bases from V and 1 from J, leaving 18 bases between them. This CDR3 contains 17 residues. Per germline, CDR1 KGHSH and CDR2 LQKENI. The CDR3 bases are TGTGCCAGCTCACCATTTTTTATTGGACAGCAATCCTACGAGCAGTACTTC. It translates to CASSPFFIGQQSYEQYF.

This clone occurred a few times. J is TRBJ2-7 and V is TRBV5-1; possible D gene TRBD1, 6 bases. Trimming stripped 0 bases from V and 0 bases from J, with 13 bases between. Germline V CDR1 and CDR2: SGHRS, YFSETQ. This CDR3 comprises 16 residues. CDR3 in amino acids: CASSLGGHRSSYEQYF. CDR3 DNA: TGCGCCAGCAGCTTGGGGGGACACCGCAGCTCCTACGAGCAGTACTTC. Based on the CDR3 plus reference TRBV5-1 and TRBJ2-7, the full variable domain is KAGVTQTPRYLIKTRGQQVTLSCSPISGHRSVSWYQQTPGQGLQFLFEYFSETQRNKGNFPGRFSGRQFSNSRSEMNVSTLELGDSALYLCASSLGGHRSSYEQYFGPGTRLTVT.

CDR3 nucleotides: TGTGCCAGCAGCACTGGGACAGCCACCTACAATGAGCAGTTCTTC. This sequence encodes CASSTGTATYNEQFF. The chain employs TRBV11-3 and TRBJ2-1; 7 nucleotides agree with TRBD1. The CDR3 has 15 amino acids. Germline V gene data show CDR1 as SGHNT and CDR2 as YENEEA. V gave up 5 bases and J gave up 2 bases; unmatched junction bases: 6.

The rearrangement joins TRBV19 to TRBJ2-1, with 9 bases that match TRBD2. Unmatched junction bases numbered 28, after V lost 5 bases and J lost 8 bases. Germline CDR1 reads LNHDA; CDR2 reads SQIVND (reference sequence). The CDR3 has 21 amino acids. This CDR3 reads CASSSSLAGLYGPLEIDEQFF. CDR3 nucleotide sequence: TGTGCCAGTAGTTCAAGTCTAGCGGGGCTCTACGGACCACTGGAGATCGATGAGCAGTTCTTC.

The CDR3 sequence is CSVGDSYNSPLHF. CDR3 bases: TGCAGCGTTGGCGACAGCTATAATTCACCCCTCCACTTT. The chain has TRBV29-1 and TRBJ1-6, with D perhaps matching TRBD1 (5 bases). This CDR3 contains 13 residues. The V gene lost 4 bases and the J gene lost 3 bases, with 7 bases spanning the gap. Per the germline V gene, CDR1 is SQVTM and CDR2 is ANQGSEA.

This clone was recorded a few times. The rearrangement uses TRBV7-3 and TRBJ2-6, with TRBD2 as a possible D gene (5 bases). The CDR3 is made up of 21 amino acids. CDR1 is SGHTA, CDR2 FQGTGA, per germline. Trimming cost V 4 bases and J 0 bases, with 25 bases left between them. The CDR3 loop reads CASSSNPGPRVLSSGANVLTF. DNA of the CDR3: TGTGCCAGCAGCTCTAACCCCGGGCCGAGGGTTCTAAGCTCTGGGGCCAACGTCCTGACTTTC.

The J gene is TRBJ2-7, the V gene TRBV5-6; 9 nucleotides line up with TRBD1. The CDR3 is made up of 16 amino acids. Looked up from germline, CDR1 is SGHDT and CDR2 is YYEEEE. The J segment lost 0 bases and the V segment lost 0 bases, leaving 4 bases of the junction unmatched. The CDR3 reads CASSLVRQGVSYEQYF. The CDR3 DNA is TGTGCCAGCAGCTTGGTCCGACAGGGGGTCTCCTACGAGCAGTACTTC. Together with reference TRBV5-6 and TRBJ2-7, the CDR3 gives the full variable domain: DAGVTQSPTHLIKTRGQQVTLRCSPKSGHDTVSWYQQALGQGPQFIFQYYEEEERQRGNFPDRFSGHQFPNYSSELNVNALLLGDSALYLCASSLVRQGVSYEQYFGPGTRLTVT.

The rearrangement joins TRBV5-1 to TRBJ2-3; TRBD2 matches at 9 bases. Trimming removed 2 bases from V and 0 bases from J; junction bases left unmatched: 10. CDR1 and CDR2 (germline): SGHRS, YFSETQ. This CDR3 region has 18 residues. CDR3 nucleotides: TGCGCCAGCAGCTTCAACCCTAGCGGGGCCCGTAGCACAGATACGCAGTATTTT. This codes for CASSFNPSGARSTDTQYF.

Comments on this clone: At one end the junction does not follow the germline gene, possibly because of a read error. The V and J genes are TRBV7-9 and TRBJ1-6; D not certain. This CDR3 spans 15 amino acids. Per germline, CDR1 SEHNR and CDR2 FQNEAQ (reference sequence). The CDR3 region is CSSRSDLLDNSPLHF. CDR3 DNA: TGTTCCAGCAGGTCGGACTTGTTGGATAATTCACCCCTCCACTTT.